The rows below give T cell receptor beta chains drawn from one sample of a study of blood T cell repertoires in COVID-19. Produced via immunoSEQ multiplex PCR; TCRdb's table is partial and in-frame only. The sample lists 120,000 or so clones; approximately 79% were seen once. Sequencing was performed on peripheral blood. These receptors originate from an elderly woman with active or convalescent COVID-19. CDR3s include the opening cysteine and the closing phenylalanine or tryptophan. A D gene is named only where the DNA matches it firmly. Clone size, where shown, is once, few, many, or a class for clones that have expanded.

v_call	clone_size	j_call	d_call	cdr3_aa	cdr3_nt
TRBV14	NA	TRBJ1-6	NA	CASSPFRGSPLHF	TGTGCCAGCAGCCCGTTTCGGGGTTCACCCCTCCACTTT
TRBV18	NA	TRBJ1-2	TRBD1	CASSPDRQGPMTNYGYTF	TGTGCCAGCTCACCGGATCGACAGGGGCCCATGACTAACTATGGCTACACCTTC
TRBV6-5	NA	TRBJ1-5	NA	CASCNGQTLQPQHF	TGTGCCAGTTGCAACGGACAGACACTTCAGCCCCAGCATTTT
TRBV9	once	TRBJ2-1	TRBD2	CASSVGLAGRVEQFF	TGTGCCAGCAGCGTCGGACTAGCGGGAAGGGTTGAGCAGTTCTTC
TRBV5-5	NA	TRBJ2-3	TRBD2	CASSFRTSGRSSTDTQYF	TGTGCCAGCAGCTTCAGGACTAGCGGGAGGTCTAGCACAGATACGCAGTATTTT
TRBV15	few	TRBJ2-3	NA	CATSRDSLLATSTDTQYF	TGTGCCACCAGCAGAGACTCGTTGCTAGCGACTAGCACAGATACGCAGTATTTT
TRBV3-1/TRBV3-2	few	TRBJ2-5	TRBD2	CASSPRLAGVTQYF	TGTGCCAGCAGCCCACGACTAGCGGGAGTTACCCAGTACTTC
TRBV4-1	NA	TRBJ2-1	TRBD2	CASGRTSESYNEQFF	TGCGCCAGCGGCCGGACTAGCGAGTCCTACAATGAGCAGTTCTTC
TRBV6-6	once	TRBJ1-2	NA	CASRPSTGNYGYTF	TGTGCCAGCAGACCATCTACAGGGAACTATGGCTACACCTTC
TRBV30	NA	TRBJ2-1	TRBD2	CAWSPSGYNEQFF	TGTGCCTGGAGTCCTAGCGGATACAATGAGCAGTTCTTC
TRBV6-6	NA	TRBJ1-2	TRBD1	CASSSDRENYGYTF	TGTGCCAGCAGCAGTGACAGGGAGAACTATGGCTACACCTTC
TRBV28	NA	TRBJ1-5	TRBD1	CASSLNFGLTGDSNQPQHF	TGTGCCAGCAGTTTAAATTTCGGGTTGACAGGGGATAGCAATCAGCCCCAGCATTTT
TRBV19	NA	TRBJ2-1	TRBD1	CASRSLGQGGDNEQFF	TGTGCCAGTCGAAGTCTGGGACAGGGTGGGGACAATGAGCAGTTCTTC
TRBV19	NA	TRBJ1-4	NA	CASSTPPGVEKLFF	TGTGCCAGTAGTACCCCACCCGGTGTGGAAAAACTGTTTTTT
TRBV7-2	NA	TRBJ2-7	TRBD2	CASSLKGTSGSAGYEQYF	TGTGCCAGCAGCTTAAAGGGGACTAGCGGGAGTGCGGGTTACGAGCAGTACTTC
TRBV18	NA	TRBJ1-4	TRBD1	CASSPDRSGDEKLFF	TGTGCCAGCTCACCGGACAGGAGCGGCGATGAAAAACTGTTTTTT
TRBV5-1	NA	TRBJ2-5	NA	CASSQRYTGFQETQYF	TGCGCCAGCAGCCAGCGCTACACAGGATTTCAAGAGACCCAGTACTTC
TRBV3-1/TRBV3-2	few	TRBJ2-7	NA	CASSPGHGPYEQYF	TGTGCCAGCAGTCCGGGACACGGTCCCTACGAGCAGTACTTC
TRBV19	NA	TRBJ2-4	NA	CASSPGAGAGAKNIQYF	TGTGCCAGCTCACCGGGGGCGGGAGCGGGGGCCAAAAACATTCAGTACTTC
TRBV5-1	NA	TRBJ2-3	TRBD2	CASSLIAGSPTDTQYF	TGCGCCAGCAGTTTAATAGCGGGCTCCCCCACAGATACGCAGTATTTT
TRBV9	NA	TRBJ2-3	NA	CASSEVGGVGGTQYF	TGTGCCAGCAGCGAAGTTGGAGGCGTCGGTGGTACGCAGTATTTT
TRBV28	NA	TRBJ1-2	NA	CASSLAGGDYGYTF	TGTGCCAGCAGTTTGGCGGGGGGCGATTATGGCTACACCTTC
TRBV6-5	few	TRBJ2-7	TRBD1	CASSRDRGTYEQYF	TGTGCCAGCAGTCGGGACAGGGGAACCTACGAGCAGTACTTC
TRBV3-1/TRBV3-2	NA	TRBJ2-4	TRBD1	CASSHSRGTVENIQYF	TGTGCCAGCAGCCACTCAAGGGGGACAGTGGAAAACATTCAGTACTTC
TRBV7-9	NA	TRBJ1-3	TRBD1	CASSQGQGNTIYF	TGTGCCAGCAGCCAGGGACAGGGAAACACCATATATTTT
TRBV4-3	NA	TRBJ1-1	TRBD1	CASSQDPVGQQNTEAFF	TGCGCCAGCAGCCAAGATCCTGTGGGACAGCAGAACACTGAAGCTTTCTTT
TRBV9	few	TRBJ2-1	TRBD2	CASSARAGANNEQFF	TGTGCCAGCAGCGCCCGCGCGGGAGCTAACAATGAGCAGTTCTTC
TRBV9	once	TRBJ2-6	NA	CASSLGRGLAGANVLTF	TGTGCCAGCAGCCTTGGGAGGGGGTTGGCAGGGGCCAACGTCCTGACTTTC
TRBV28	NA	TRBJ2-7	TRBD1	CASSWQGAYEQYF	TGTGCCAGCAGTTGGCAGGGGGCTTACGAGCAGTACTTC